This T cell receptor (beta chain) is drawn from a study of blood T cell repertoires in COVID-19. V was clipped by 4 bases and J by 4 bases, with 19 bases between them. Germline V gene data show CDR1 as LGHDT and CDR2 as YNNKEL (reference sequence). CDR3 length: 17 residues. Donors of Cohort 3 who recovered were those that had two negative PCRs, clearance, or symptom resolution. Authors' data handling: Reference gene primer amplification in the assay estimated nucleated cell counts. Assay: immunoSEQ multiplex PCR; the TCRdb copy retains only in-frame clones and omits some. D and trimming come from the DNA, and the V and J calls and clone size come from that table. The sample includes 200,000 to 300,000 clones, approximately 90% of them seen just once.

This TCR was recovered from a young woman who had recovered from COVID-19. The J gene is TRBJ1-4, the V gene TRBV3-1 (or the pseudogene TRBV3-2); D gene uncertain. Sequenced input: PBMCs or T cells enriched from blood (not recorded which). The CDR3 DNA sequence: TGTGCCAGCAGCCCAAGAGGGTCAGTTTATCGTAATGAAAAACTGTTTTTT. Translated: CASSPRGSVYRNEKLFF.